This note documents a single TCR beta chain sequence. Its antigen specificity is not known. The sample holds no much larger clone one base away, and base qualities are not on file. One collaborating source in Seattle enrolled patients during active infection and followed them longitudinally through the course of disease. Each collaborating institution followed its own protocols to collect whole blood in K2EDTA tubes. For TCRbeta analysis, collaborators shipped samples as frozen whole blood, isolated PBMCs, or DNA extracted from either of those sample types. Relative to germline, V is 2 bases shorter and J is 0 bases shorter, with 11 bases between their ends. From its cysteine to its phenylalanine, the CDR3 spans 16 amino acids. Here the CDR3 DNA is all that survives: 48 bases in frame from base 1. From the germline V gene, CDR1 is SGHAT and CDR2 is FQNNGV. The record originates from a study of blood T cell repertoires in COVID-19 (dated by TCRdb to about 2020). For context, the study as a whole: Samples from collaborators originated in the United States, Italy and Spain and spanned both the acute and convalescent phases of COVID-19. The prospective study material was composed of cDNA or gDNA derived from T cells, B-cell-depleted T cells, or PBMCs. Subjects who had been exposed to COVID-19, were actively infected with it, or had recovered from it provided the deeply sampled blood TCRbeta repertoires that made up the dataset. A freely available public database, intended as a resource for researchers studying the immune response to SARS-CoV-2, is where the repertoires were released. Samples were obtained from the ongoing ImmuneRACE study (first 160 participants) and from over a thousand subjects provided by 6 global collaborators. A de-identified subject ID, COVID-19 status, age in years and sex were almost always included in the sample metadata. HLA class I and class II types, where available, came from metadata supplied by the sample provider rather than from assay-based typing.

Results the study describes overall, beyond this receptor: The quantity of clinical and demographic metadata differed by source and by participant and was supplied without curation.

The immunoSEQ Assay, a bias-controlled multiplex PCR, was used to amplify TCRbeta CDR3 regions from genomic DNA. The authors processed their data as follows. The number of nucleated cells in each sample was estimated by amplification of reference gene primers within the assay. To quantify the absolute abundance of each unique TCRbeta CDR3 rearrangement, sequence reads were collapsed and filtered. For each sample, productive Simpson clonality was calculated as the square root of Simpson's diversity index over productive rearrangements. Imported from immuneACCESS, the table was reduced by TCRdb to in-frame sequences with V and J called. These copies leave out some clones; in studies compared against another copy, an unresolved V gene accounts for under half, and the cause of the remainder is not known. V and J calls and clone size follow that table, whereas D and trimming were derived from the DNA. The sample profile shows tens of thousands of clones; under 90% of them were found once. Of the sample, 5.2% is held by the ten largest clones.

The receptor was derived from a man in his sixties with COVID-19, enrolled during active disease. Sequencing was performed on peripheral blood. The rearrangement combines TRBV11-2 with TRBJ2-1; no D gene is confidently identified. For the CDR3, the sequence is CASSLTVESSYNEQFF. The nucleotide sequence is TGTGCCAGCAGCTTAACCGTCGAGAGCTCCTACAATGAGCAGTTCTTC.